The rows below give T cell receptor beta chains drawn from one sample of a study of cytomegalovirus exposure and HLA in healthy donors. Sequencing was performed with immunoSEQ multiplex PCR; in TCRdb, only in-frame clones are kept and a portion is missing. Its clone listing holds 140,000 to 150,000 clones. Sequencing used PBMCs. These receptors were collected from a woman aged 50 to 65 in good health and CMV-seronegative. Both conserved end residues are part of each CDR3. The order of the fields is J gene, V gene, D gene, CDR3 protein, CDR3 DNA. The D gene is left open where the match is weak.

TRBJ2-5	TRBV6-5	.	CASTMTAGIQETQYF	TGTGCCAGCACTATGACCGCGGGGATTCAAGAGACCCAGTACTTC
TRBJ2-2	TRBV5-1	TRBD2	CASSYLAGGTGELFF	TGCGCCAGCAGCTACCTAGCGGGAGGTACCGGGGAGCTGTTTTTT
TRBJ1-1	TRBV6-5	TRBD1	CASSYSWTGDTEAFF	TGTGCCAGCAGTTACTCGTGGACAGGAGACACTGAAGCTTTCTTT
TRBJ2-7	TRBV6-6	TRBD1	CASSYSGQGPHEQYF	TGTGCCAGCAGTTACTCGGGACAGGGACCCCACGAGCAGTACTTC
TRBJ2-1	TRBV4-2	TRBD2	CASTPTSGAYNEQFF	TGTGCCAGCACTCCAACTAGCGGGGCCTACAATGAGCAGTTCTTC
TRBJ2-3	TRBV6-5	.	CASRMTGLTDTQYF	TGTGCCAGCAGAATGACAGGACTCACAGATACGCAGTATTTT
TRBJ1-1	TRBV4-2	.	CASSQDFAGLTTEAFF	TGTGCCAGCAGCCAAGATTTCGCGGGGTTGACGACTGAAGCTTTCTTT
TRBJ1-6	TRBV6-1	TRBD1	CASSSRGQNSPLHF	TGTGCCAGCAGTTCCCGGGGACAGAATTCACCCCTCCACTTT
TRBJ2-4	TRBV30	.	CAWTSGLSKNIQYF	TGTGCCTGGACATCAGGACTCTCCAAAAACATTCAGTACTTC
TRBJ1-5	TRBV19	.	CASSIDASGWPQHF	TGTGCCAGTAGTATAGATGCCTCGGGATGGCCCCAGCATTTT
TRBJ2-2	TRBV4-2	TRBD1	CASSPRQGSNTGELFF	TGTGCCAGCAGCCCCCGACAGGGTTCGAACACCGGGGAGCTGTTTTTT
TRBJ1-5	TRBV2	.	CASSPPGNQPQHF	TGTGCCAGCAGTCCTCCAGGAAATCAGCCCCAGCATTTT
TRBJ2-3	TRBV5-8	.	CASSLSIGGSTDTQYF	TGTGCCAGCAGCTTGAGTATAGGGGGTAGCACAGATACGCAGTATTTT
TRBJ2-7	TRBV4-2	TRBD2	CASSQNPGGPGEQYF	TGTGCCAGCAGCCAAAACCCGGGAGGACCCGGCGAGCAGTACTTC